This passage covers 13 T cell receptor beta chains from one sample sequenced in a study of T cell changes during pregnancy in multiple sclerosis. Profiling relied on immunoSEQ multiplex PCR, and the TCRdb table lists in-frame clones only, not all of them. The table has more than 80,000 clones, about 90% seen once. The specimen comprised peripheral blood, sampled before pregnancy. These receptors came from a female donor with multiple sclerosis, enrolled in a pregnancy study.

The chain is built from TRBV5-8 and TRBJ2-5; 8 nucleotides align to TRBD2. The germline V gene encodes CDR1 SGHTS and CDR2 YDEGEE. This CDR3 is 17 amino acids long. V trimming: 0 bases; J trimming: 1 base; junction bases outside the gene matches: 8. The CDR3 protein is CASSLGRSAGGQETQYF. CDR3 DNA: TGTGCCAGCAGCTTGGGTAGATCCGCGGGGGGCCAAGAGACCCAGTACTTC.

This clone occurred a few times. This chain connects TRBV27 to TRBJ1-2, with D possibly TRBD1 on 6 matching bases. The CDR3 sequence is 14 residues long. Trimming left V 4 bases short and J 7 bases short, with 16 bases between. Per germline, CDR1 MNHEY and CDR2 SMNVEV (reference sequence). The CDR3 DNA reads as TGTGCCAGCAGTTCTGCGGCAGGGGCGGGTGGCTACACCTTC. The encoded protein is CASSSAAGAGGYTF.

V and J are TRBV28 and TRBJ2-5, with D tentatively TRBD2 (6 bases). The CDR3 runs 15 residues. The germline V and J ends were trimmed by 10 bases and 3 bases, with 21 bases remaining between them. CDR1 is MDHEN, CDR2 SYDVKM, per germline. The CDR3 DNA is TGTGCCACCATCCCTCCCCCGGGACTTAAAGAGACCCAGTACTTC. This translates into CATIPPPGLKETQYF.

The gene calls are TRBV27 and TRBJ1-2; D might be TRBD1 (5 bases). The germline V gene encodes CDR1 MNHEY and CDR2 SMNVEV (reference sequence). V was clipped by 3 bases and J by 4 bases, with 18 bases between them. The CDR3 loop spans 16 amino acids. CDR3 nucleotides: TGTGCCAGCAGTTTGACAGCCCTGGGTAACTCCTATGGCTACACCTTC. Protein product: CASSLTALGNSYGYTF.

The V call is TRBV18, the J call TRBJ2-7, with a weak D call TRBD1 (7 bases). CDR3 size: 15 residues. Germline CDR1 KGHSH, CDR2 LQKENI. V was cut by 3 bases and J by 3 bases, with 15 bases left in between. The CDR3 nucleotides read TGTGCCAGCTCACCCACGACAGGGACTCACTACGAGCAGTACTTC. It is translated as CASSPTTGTHYEQYF.

The gene calls are TRBV2 and TRBJ2-7, with D uncertain. Germline CDR1 SNHLY, CDR2 FYNNEI. V shed 2 bases and J shed 3 bases, with 2 bases lying between them. This CDR3 region has 11 residues. CDR3 protein: CASSEYYEQYF. As DNA, the CDR3 is TGTGCCAGCAGTGAATACTACGAGCAGTACTTC.

The chain joins TRBV27 to TRBJ1-4, with TRBD1 identical over 9 bases. J was trimmed by 3 bases and V by 5 bases; bases with no gene match: 4. CDR1 is MNHEY, CDR2 SMNVEV, per germline (reference sequence). The CDR3 is 15 residues long. CDR3 bases: TGTGCCAGCAGTCCCCGGGACAGGGCTAATGAAAAACTGTTTTTT. Protein: CASSPRDRANEKLFF.

CDR3 sequence reads: CASSQDRLASNTGELFF. CDR3 nucleotides: TGTGCCAGCAGCCAAGATCGGCTAGCCTCGAACACCGGGGAGCTGTTTTTT. This chain joins TRBV4-2 and TRBJ2-2; D might be TRBD2 (5 bases). The V end was cut by 0 bases, the J end by 0 bases, with 11 bases between. In germline, CDR1 is LGHNA, CDR2 YNFKEQ. The length of the CDR3 is 17 residues.

The chain couples TRBV28 to TRBJ1-2; D remains ambiguous. From germline, CDR1 is MDHEN and CDR2 SYDVKM. The CDR3 runs 12 residues. Deletions cut 5 bases from V and 8 bases from J, with 12 bases between. As DNA, the CDR3 is TGTGCCAGCAGTCCGTTACAAACAGGCTACACCTTC. As protein: CASSPLQTGYTF.

A note on this clone: This sample includes further DNA sequences coding for the same CDR3. V usage is TRBV7-6 and J usage is TRBJ2-3, with TRBD2 matching over 13 bases. CDR3 length equals 18 residues. The trim removed 1 base at V and 0 bases at J, leaving 4 bases unmatched. Germline V CDR1 and CDR2: SGHVS, FNYEAQ. CDR3 coding DNA: TGTGCCAGCAGCTTAGGACTAGCGGGGGGCGCTAGCACAGATACGCAGTATTTT. Amino acids: CASSLGLAGGASTDTQYF. Variable domain in full (rest from reference TRBV7-6 and TRBJ2-3): GAGVSQSPRYKVTKRGQDVALRCDPISGHVSLYWYRQALGQGPEFLTYFNYEAQQDKSGLPNDRFSAERPEGSISTLTIQRTEQRDSAMYRCASSLGLAGGASTDTQYFGPGTRLTVL.

The chain couples TRBV6-5 to TRBJ2-7, with 10 nucleotides matching TRBD2. There are 15 residues in the CDR3. Germline assignment: CDR1 MNHEY and CDR2 SVGAGI. V lost 6 bases and J lost 6; bases outside the gene matches: 11. The CDR3, as DNA: TGTGCCAGCAGCCGGCATACTAGCGGGAACCGCGAGCAGTACTTC. This encodes CASSRHTSGNREQYF.

The J gene is TRBJ2-1, the V gene TRBV9, with TRBD1 identical over 9 bases. This CDR3 region has 20 residues. J lost 0 bases, V lost 1 base, and 14 bases had no gene match. Per germline, CDR1 SGDLS and CDR2 YYNGEE. CDR3 sequence reads: CASSVMPGQGIKSSYNEQFF. Written as DNA, the CDR3 is TGTGCCAGCAGCGTAATGCCGGGACAGGGAATTAAAAGCTCCTACAATGAGCAGTTCTTC.

The chain employs TRBV29-1 and TRBJ1-4; tentatively, D is TRBD1 (6 bases). Trimming left V 3 bases short and J 4 bases short, with 15 bases between. The CDR3 runs 15 residues. Germline V gene lookup returns CDR1 SQVTM and CDR2 ANQGSEA. CDR3: CSVEDSGSINEKLFF. The CDR3 nucleotides are TGCAGCGTTGAGGACAGCGGATCCATTAATGAAAAACTGTTTTTT.